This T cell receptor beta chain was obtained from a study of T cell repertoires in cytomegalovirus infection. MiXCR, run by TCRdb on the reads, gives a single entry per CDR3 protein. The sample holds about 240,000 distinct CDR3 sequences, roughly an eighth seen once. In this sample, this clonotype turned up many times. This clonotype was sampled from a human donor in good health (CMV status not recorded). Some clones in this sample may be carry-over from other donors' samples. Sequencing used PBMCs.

In DNA form, the CDR3 reads TGTGCCAGCAGCTTAGGGCTCACCCAGTACTTC. It is translated as CASSLGLTQYF. This sequence joins TRBV7-6 and TRBJ2-5, with D unresolved. This CDR3 comprises 11 residues. The V end lost 1 base, the J end lost 8 bases, and 5 bases lay between the germline ends. Germline loops: CDR1 SGHVS, CDR2 FNYEAQ.